Shown below are 10 T cell receptor beta chains from a single sample sequenced in a study of cytomegalovirus exposure and HLA in healthy donors. Profiling relied on immunoSEQ multiplex PCR, and the TCRdb table lists in-frame clones only, not all of them. The sample shows approximately 110,000 clones, just under 95% of them seen only once. Specimen: PBMCs. All receptors derive from a woman younger than 35 in good health and CMV-seronegative.

V is TRBV4-1 and J is TRBJ2-1; 7 bases agree with TRBD2. The CDR3 totals 16 residues. CDR1 is MGHRA and CDR2 is YSYEKL in the germline V gene. The junction had 8 bases not matched to a gene; V was cut back by 3 bases and J by 3 bases. CDR3 sequence (DNA): TGCGCCAGCAGCCACCTTATGCGGGAGCGCTACAATGAGCAGTTCTTC. It is translated as CASSHLMRERYNEQFF.

The CDR3 loop reads CASGGSGTGTSNEQFF. The CDR3 DNA reads TGTGCCAGTGGAGGGTCCGGGACAGGGACTTCGAATGAGCAGTTCTTC. The chain combines TRBV19 with TRBJ2-1; 9 nucleotides agree with TRBD1. The CDR3 loop spans 16 amino acids. V lost 8 bases and J lost 7; bases outside the gene matches: 15. CDR1 is LNHDA and CDR2 is SQIVND in the germline V gene (reference sequence).

This chain joins TRBV5-1 and TRBJ1-2, with D perhaps TRBD1 (6 bases). Trimming removed 2 bases at V and 4 bases at J, with 12 bases between. This CDR3 contains 14 residues. CDR1 is SGHRS, CDR2 YFSETQ, per germline. Here the CDR3 reads CASSLQGPAYGYTF. Here the CDR3 DNA reads TGCGCCAGCAGCTTACAGGGTCCGGCCTATGGCTACACCTTC.

The rearrangement joins TRBV7-3 to TRBJ2-1; the match to TRBD2 covers 8 bases. The CDR3 extends over 14 amino acids. With 6 bases clipped from V and 7 bases from J, the junction kept 8 bases outside the gene matches. Per the germline V gene, CDR1 is SGHTA and CDR2 is FQGTGA. This chain's CDR3 is CASSSLSGTNEQFF. DNA for the CDR3: TGTGCCAGCAGTTCCCTTAGCGGGACGAATGAGCAGTTCTTC.

This clone was recorded once. The chain carries TRBV19 and TRBJ1-2; a possible D gene is TRBD1 (5 bases). The CDR3 sequence is 12 residues long. The germline CDR1 and CDR2 sequences are LNHDA and SQIVND (reference sequence). V was trimmed by 9 bases and J by 8 bases, leaving 16 bases between them. The CDR3 DNA reads as TGTGCCAGCGAAGACAGACGCGAAGGCTACACCTTC. It yields the protein CASEDRREGYTF.

The sample holds a few counts of this clone. V gene TRBV5-1 combines with J gene TRBJ2-1, with 12 bases aligning to TRBD2. The CDR3 contains 16 residues. Per germline, CDR1 SGHRS and CDR2 YFSETQ. The trim removed 1 base at V and 5 bases at J, leaving 4 bases unmatched. This chain's CDR3 is CASSLTSGRSHNEQFF. CDR3 DNA sequence: TGCGCCAGCAGCTTGACTAGCGGGAGGTCCCACAATGAGCAGTTCTTC.

This chain connects TRBV5-1 to TRBJ2-3, with 8 bases lining up with TRBD1. The CDR3 consists of 14 residues. Looked up from germline, CDR1 is SGHRS and CDR2 is YFSETQ. Trimming at V came to 4 bases and at J to 3 bases, leaving 4 bases not matched to a gene. CDR3 nucleotide sequence: TGCGCCAGCAGCCCCCGGGACAGGACAGATACGCAGTATTTT. It is translated as CASSPRDRTDTQYF.

The gene calls are TRBV7-3 and TRBJ2-3; D call uncertain. The CDR3 is made up of 14 amino acids. Germline CDR1 reads SGHTA; CDR2 reads FQGTGA. V was cut by 5 bases and J by 5 bases, with 14 bases left in between. CDR3 in DNA: TGTGCCAGCAGCCTGAGTGGAGTAGGAGATACGCAGTATTTT. Its translation: CASSLSGVGDTQYF.

This chain joins TRBV7-2 and TRBJ1-5; 9 positions agree with TRBD1. CDR1 and CDR2 (germline): SGHTA, FQGNSA. V was pared by 5 bases and J by 5 bases, with 7 bases of the junction left unmatched. The CDR3 length is 15 residues. The CDR3: CASSLGQGIYQPQHF. CDR3 nucleotides: TGTGCCAGCAGCCTCGGACAGGGGATTTATCAGCCCCAGCATTTT.

The rearrangement uses TRBV27 and TRBJ1-6, with D maybe TRBD1 (6 bases). The V gene's germline CDR1 is MNHEY and CDR2 SMNVEV (reference sequence). The CDR3 runs 16 residues. With 8 bases removed from V and 7 bases from J, the gap between germline ends came to 21 bases. CDR3 nucleotides: TGTGCCAGCGGAAGAGACAGGACGAGGGGGAATTCACCCCTCCACTTT. It encodes CASGRDRTRGNSPLHF.